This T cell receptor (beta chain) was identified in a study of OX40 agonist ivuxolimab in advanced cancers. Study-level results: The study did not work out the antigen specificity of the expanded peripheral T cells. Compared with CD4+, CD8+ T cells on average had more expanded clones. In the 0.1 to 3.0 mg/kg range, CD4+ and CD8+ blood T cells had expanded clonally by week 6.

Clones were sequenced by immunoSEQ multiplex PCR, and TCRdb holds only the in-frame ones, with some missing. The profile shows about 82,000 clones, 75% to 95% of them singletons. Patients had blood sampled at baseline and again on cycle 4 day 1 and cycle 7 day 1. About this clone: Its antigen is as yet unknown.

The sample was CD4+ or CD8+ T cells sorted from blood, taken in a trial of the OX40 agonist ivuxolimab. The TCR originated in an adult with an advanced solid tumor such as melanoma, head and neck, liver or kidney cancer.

CDR3 protein: CASSLGAAKNIQYF. The CDR3 nucleotides are TGCGCCAGCAGCTTGGGCGCGGCCAAAAACATTCAGTACTTC. This chain links TRBV5-1 with TRBJ2-4; D is uncertain. Germline CDR1 and CDR2: SGHRS and YFSETQ. The CDR3 length is 14 residues. Trimming shortened V by 0 bases and J by 1 base, and 5 bases separated the two germline ends.